These 11 T cell receptor beta chains were all obtained from the same sample, sequenced in a study of blood T cell repertoires in COVID-19. Generated by immunoSEQ multiplex PCR, the TCRdb table keeps only in-frame clones and is missing some. Of about 250,000 clones in the sample, about four fifths were seen once. Sequencing was done on a sample of peripheral blood. The receptors here all came from a man at least 80 years old with acute or convalescent COVID-19.

V gene TRBV5-4 combines with J gene TRBJ2-3, with D tentatively TRBD2 (5 bases). Germline V gives CDR1 SGHNT, CDR2 YYREEE (reference sequence). There are 15 residues in the CDR3. Trimming shortened V by 1 base and J by 4 bases, and 13 bases separated the two germline ends. The chain's CDR3 is CASSLRATEADTQYF. The CDR3 DNA reads as TGTGCCAGCAGCTTGCGGGCTACGGAGGCAGATACGCAGTATTTT.

CDR3 loop: CASSLGQGADTGELFF. The CDR3, as DNA: TGTGCCAGCAGCCTGGGACAGGGGGCTGACACCGGGGAGCTGTTTTTT. The J gene is TRBJ2-2, the V gene TRBV7-9; 12 bases map to TRBD1. The CDR3 spans 16 residues. With V trimmed by 5 bases and J by 3 bases, 4 bases remained unmatched. Germline V gives CDR1 SEHNR, CDR2 FQNEAQ (reference sequence). Using reference TRBV7-9 and TRBJ2-2 for the parts outside the CDR3, the full variable domain is DTGVSQNPRHKITKRGQNVTFRCDPISEHNRLYWYRQTLGQGPEFLTYFQNEAQLEKSRLLSDRFSAERPKGSFSTLEIQRTEQGDSAMYLCASSLGQGADTGELFFGEGSRLTVL.

This clone was recorded once. In nucleotides, the CDR3 is TGTGCCAGCAGCGCCCCGCAGGTTTCGACTGAAGCTTTCTTT. Translated: CASSAPQVSTEAFF. This chain joins TRBV28 and TRBJ1-1; D not certain. The germline V gene encodes CDR1 MDHEN and CDR2 SYDVKM. The CDR3 has 14 amino acids. V lost 6 bases to trimming and J lost 5 bases, with 16 bases between them. Looking up the rest from reference TRBV28 and TRBJ1-1 gives the full variable domain: DVKVTQSSRYLVKRTGEKVFLECVQDMDHENMFWYRQDPGLGLRLIYFSYDVKMKEKGDIPEGYSVSREKKERFSLILESASTNQTSMYLCASSAPQVSTEAFFGQGTRLTVV.

The V gene is TRBV19, the J gene TRBJ2-2; 7 bases are shared with TRBD1. In germline, CDR1 is LNHDA, CDR2 SQIVND (reference sequence). Trimming took 7 bases from V and 0 from J; bases not matched to a gene: 8. CDR3 length: 16 residues. The CDR3 loop reads CASTRQGISNTGELFF. CDR3 in DNA: TGTGCCAGTACTCGACAGGGCATTTCGAACACCGGGGAGCTGTTTTTT.

This rearrangement joins TRBV25-1 to TRBJ2-3; the D gene is possibly TRBD2 (6 bases). Trimming shortened V by 1 base and J by 3 bases, and 14 bases separated the two germline ends. CDR1 and CDR2 (germline): MGHDK, SYGVNS. This CDR3 has 16 amino acids. CDR3 protein: CASSEWGRGGTDTQYF. The CDR3 nucleotides are TGTGCCAGCAGTGAATGGGGTAGAGGAGGGACAGATACGCAGTATTTT.

This chain uses TRBV24-1 with TRBJ2-5, with 8 bases matching TRBD1. The ends lost 3 bases at V and 5 bases at J; junction bases unmatched: 16. This CDR3 is built from 18 residues. Germline V gives CDR1 KGHDR, CDR2 SFDVKD. CDR3 region: CATSDIYPRDRGEETQYF. The DNA for the CDR3 is TGTGCCACCAGTGATATCTACCCGCGTGACAGGGGCGAGGAGACCCAGTACTTC.

The chain uses TRBV6-6 and TRBJ2-7; TRBD1 matches 9 bases. V lost 5 bases, J lost 5 bases, and 10 bases stayed unmatched. The CDR3 is 15 amino acids. Germline CDR1 reads MNHNY; CDR2 reads SVGAGI (reference sequence). The CDR3 bases are TGTGCCAGCAGTACCCACCGGGACAGGGTTGACGAGCAGTACTTC. Its protein is CASSTHRDRVDEQYF.

The chain has TRBV12-3 or TRBV12-4 and TRBJ1-1; D may be TRBD1 (5 bases). This CDR3 is built from 13 residues. The ends were cut back, 5 bases at V and 5 bases at J, with 12 bases in the middle. The CDR3 DNA reads as TGTGCCAGCAGTACCCAGGGTAGGACTGAAGCTTTCTTT. Translated, it gives CASSTQGRTEAFF.

The V and J genes are TRBV7-8 and TRBJ2-3, with D possibly TRBD1 on 6 matching bases. Germline V CDR1 and CDR2: SGHVS, FQNEAQ. Trimming cost V 2 bases and J 1 base, with 16 bases left between them. This CDR3 has 17 amino acids. The CDR3 nucleotides are TGTGCCAGCAGCTTACTTCGGCAGGGGTTGGGCACAGATACGCAGTATTTT. It codes for CASSLLRQGLGTDTQYF.

The chain carries TRBV24-1 and TRBJ2-3; the D gene is possibly TRBD1 (6 bases). There are 17 residues in the CDR3. V lost 5 bases, J lost 0 bases, and 17 bases lay in between. CDR1 KGHDR and CDR2 SFDVKD come from the germline V gene. The CDR3, as DNA: TGTGCCACCAGTGCTGGGACACGGAGCACTAGCACAGATACGCAGTATTTT. Residues: CATSAGTRSTSTDTQYF.

This clone has just a few counts. V is TRBV4-1 and J is TRBJ2-7; 9 bases match TRBD2. Trimming removed 6 bases from V and 2 bases from J; junction bases left unmatched: 11. CDR3 length: 16 residues. Germline values: CDR1 MGHRA, CDR2 YSYEKL. The CDR3 DNA reads TGCGCCAGCAGAACCCATAGCGGGAGTGCGCCCTACGAGCAGTACTTC. It yields the protein CASRTHSGSAPYEQYF.